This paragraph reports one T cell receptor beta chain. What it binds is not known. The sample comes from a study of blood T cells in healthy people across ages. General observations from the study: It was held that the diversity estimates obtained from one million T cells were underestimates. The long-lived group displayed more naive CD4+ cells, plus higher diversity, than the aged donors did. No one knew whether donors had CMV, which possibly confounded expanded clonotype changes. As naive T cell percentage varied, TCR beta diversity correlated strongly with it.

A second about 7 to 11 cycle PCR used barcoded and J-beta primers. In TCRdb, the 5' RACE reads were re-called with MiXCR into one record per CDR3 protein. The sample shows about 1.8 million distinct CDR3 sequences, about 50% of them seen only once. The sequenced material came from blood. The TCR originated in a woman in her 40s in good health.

CDR3 DNA: TGCGCCAGCAGCCCGCAGGGAAGCTCACCTTCTCTCTATGGCTACACCTTC. As protein: CASSPQGSSPSLYGYTF. The chain joins TRBV4-1 to TRBJ1-2; a weak D match, TRBD1 (5 bases). The CDR3 spans 17 residues. Between the trimmed V and J ends, which lost 4 bases and 4 bases, there was a span of 22 bases. CDR1 is MGHRA, CDR2 YSYEKL, per germline.